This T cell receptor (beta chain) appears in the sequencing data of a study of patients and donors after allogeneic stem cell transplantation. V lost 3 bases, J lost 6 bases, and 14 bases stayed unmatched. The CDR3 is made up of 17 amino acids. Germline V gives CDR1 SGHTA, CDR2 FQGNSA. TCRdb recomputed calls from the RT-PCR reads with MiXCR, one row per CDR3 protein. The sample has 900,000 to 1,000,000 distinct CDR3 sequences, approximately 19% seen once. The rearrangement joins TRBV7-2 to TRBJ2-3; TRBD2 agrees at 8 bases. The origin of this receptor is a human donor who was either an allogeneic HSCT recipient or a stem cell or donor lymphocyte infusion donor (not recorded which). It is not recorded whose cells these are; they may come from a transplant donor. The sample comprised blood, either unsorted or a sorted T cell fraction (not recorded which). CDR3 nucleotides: TGTGCCAGCAGCTTCGGACTAGCCCTAGCGGAAGGGGATACGCAGTATTTT. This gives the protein CASSFGLALAEGDTQYF.